A selection of T cell receptor beta chains follows, all from one sample in a study of glioma-infiltrating T cells after dendritic cell vaccination. TCRdb keeps only in-frame clones here, not all; method: immunoSEQ multiplex PCR. The sample includes 100,000 or so clones, around 89% of them seen just once. This sample comprised blood, obtained after dendritic cell vaccination. The source is a human donor with glioblastoma. The CDR3 runs from the conserved cysteine through the conserved F or W. Fields, in order: CDR3 DNA, CDR3 protein, J gene, clone size, V gene, D gene. The D gene is left open where the match is weak. Clone size is not always given. Where it is, it says once, few, many or a class for expanded clones.

TGTGCTAGTGGTTTACACAGTAACTATGGCTACACCTTC | CASGLHSNYGYTF | TRBJ1-2 | . | TRBV12-5 | .
TGCAGCGTTGAAGGAGGACAGGGTATCAACGAGCAGTACTTC | CSVEGGQGINEQYF | TRBJ2-7 | . | TRBV29-1 | TRBD1
TGCGCCAGCAGCTTGGGGCCAGGAAGCAACTATGGCTACACCTTC | CASSLGPGSNYGYTF | TRBJ1-2 | . | TRBV5-1 | .
TGCGCCAGCAGCCAAGTAAGCTTGTCAAACACCGGGGAGCTGTTTTTT | CASSQVSLSNTGELFF | TRBJ2-2 | . | TRBV4-1 | .
TGTGCCAGCAGTTTAGGACTAGCGGGAGGGTACGAGCAGTACTTC | CASSLGLAGGYEQYF | TRBJ2-7 | . | TRBV28 | TRBD2
TGCGCCAGCAGCCAAGGGGGCTTTGGCTACACCTTC | CASSQGGFGYTF | TRBJ1-2 | . | TRBV5-1 | TRBD1
TGTGCCTGGAGTCCAACAGGGGCCAAAAACATTCAGTACTTC | CAWSPTGAKNIQYF | TRBJ2-4 | . | TRBV30 | .
TGTGCCAGCAGCGCGGCCGGACTAGCGGGGCTGATGACTTTC | CASSAAGLAGLMTF | TRBJ2-6 | . | TRBV7-9 | TRBD2
TGTGCCCCCCGGCTAGGGGTAGCTATTTCACCCCTCCACTTT | CAPRLGVAISPLHF | TRBJ1-6 | . | TRBV2 | .
TGCGCCAGCAATCAGCGACAGGGGTTCTTCGAGCAGTACTTC | CASNQRQGFFEQYF | TRBJ2-7 | . | TRBV23-1 | TRBD1
TGTGCCAGCAGTCTAAAAACCTACGAGCAGTACTTC | CASSLKTYEQYF | TRBJ2-7 | . | TRBV2 | .
TGTGCCAGCAGGCGGACTAGCGGGGCCCAAGAGACCCAGTACTTC | CASRRTSGAQETQYF | TRBJ2-5 | . | TRBV6-6 | TRBD2
TGCGCCAGCAGCCAAGCCCAGTTACCTGCCTACGAGCAGTACTTC | CASSQAQLPAYEQYF | TRBJ2-7 | . | TRBV4-1 | .
TGTGCCAGCAGTGATTCGGGTTTTGGCAATCAGCCCCAGCATTTT | CASSDSGFGNQPQHF | TRBJ1-5 | . | TRBV2 | .
TGTGCCAGCAGCCCCCAGGAGGGGACTGAAGCTTTCTTT | CASSPQEGTEAFF | TRBJ1-1 | . | TRBV6-5 | .
TGTGCCAGTAGTACGATACAGGGACAGCCCCAGCATTTT | CASSTIQGQPQHF | TRBJ1-5 | . | TRBV19 | .
TGTGCCAGCAGCGCCCAGGGACAGAACACTGAAGCTTTCTTT | CASSAQGQNTEAFF | TRBJ1-1 | . | TRBV9 | .
TGTGCCAGCTCACCAGCTCTAGCGGGGGGGAAAGATACGCAGTATTTT | CASSPALAGGKDTQYF | TRBJ2-3 | . | TRBV18 | TRBD2
TGCGCCAGCAGCCAGACTCGATCCTACGAGCAGTACTTC | CASSQTRSYEQYF | TRBJ2-7 | . | TRBV4-1 | .
TGTGCCAGTAGCGACAGGGTTGGAAACGAGCAGTACTTC | CASSDRVGNEQYF | TRBJ2-7 | . | TRBV19 | TRBD1
TGCGCCAGCAGCCAGGGACAGGGGGCAATGAACACTGAAGCTTTCTTT | CASSQGQGAMNTEAFF | TRBJ1-1 | . | TRBV4-1 | TRBD1
TGTGCCAGTAGTCGACTGAGGGCAGAGACCTACGAGCAGTACTTC | CASSRLRAETYEQYF | TRBJ2-7 | . | TRBV19 | .
TGTGCCAGCAGCTCCAGCGACAGGGTATTCACCGGGGAGCTGTTTTTT | CASSSSDRVFTGELFF | TRBJ2-2 | . | TRBV11-2 | TRBD1
TGCGCCAGCAGCCAAGGGACGGGAACCTACGAGCAGTACTTC | CASSQGTGTYEQYF | TRBJ2-7 | . | TRBV4-1 | .
TGCGCCAGCACGTTCGGACAGGGGGCGAATAATTCACCCCTCCACTTT | CASTFGQGANNSPLHF | TRBJ1-6 | . | TRBV10-1 | TRBD1
TGTGCCTGGAGCCTCACAGATACGCAGTATTTT | CAWSLTDTQYF | TRBJ2-3 | once | TRBV30 | .
TGCGCCAGCAGTTCGGGGGGCGGCACAGATACGCAGTATTTT | CASSSGGGTDTQYF | TRBJ2-3 | . | TRBV5-1 | .
TGTGCCAGCAGTTCCAGCGGGGGGGTCAATGAGCAGTTCTTC | CASSSSGGVNEQFF | TRBJ2-1 | . | TRBV2 | TRBD2
TGTGCCAGCAGTTTTTCAGGGGCGGATGGCTACACCTTC | CASSFSGADGYTF | TRBJ1-2 | . | TRBV27 | .
TGTGCCAGCCAGCTTCGGGGGGGGCTTTCCTACGAGCAGTACTTC | CASQLRGGLSYEQYF | TRBJ2-7 | once | TRBV18 | TRBD2
TGCGCCAGCAGCTTGGTCGCTGGACAGGGTGAAGCTTTCTTT | CASSLVAGQGEAFF | TRBJ1-1 | . | TRBV5-1 | TRBD1
TGTGCCATCAGTGAGGGACAGGGTGGGAACGAGCAGTACTTC | CAISEGQGGNEQYF | TRBJ2-7 | once | TRBV10-3 | TRBD1
TGTGCCAGCTCTCCCAGCTACAATACAGGCAACTCTGGAAACACCATATATTTT | CASSPSYNTGNSGNTIYF | TRBJ1-3 | . | TRBV18 | .
TGTGCCTGGAGTGTCTTAAACACCATATATTTT | CAWSVLNTIYF | TRBJ1-3 | . | TRBV30 | .
TGTGCCAGTAGTATACTCCCCCGGACTAGATCGAATGAGCAGTTCTTC | CASSILPRTRSNEQFF | TRBJ2-1 | . | TRBV19 | TRBD2
TGTGCCAGCAGTGCAGAGCCCGGGGGGGGTTCCTACGAGCAGTACTTC | CASSAEPGGGSYEQYF | TRBJ2-7 | . | TRBV6-1 | TRBD2
TGCGCCAGCAGCTGGGGCGGGGTTGTAGGGGAGACCCAGTACTTC | CASSWGGVVGETQYF | TRBJ2-5 | . | TRBV5-1 | .